The 18 T cell receptor beta chains below all came from one sample that was sequenced in a study of identifying expanded T cells in peripheral blood. The protocol was immunoSEQ multiplex PCR, while the TCRdb copy is restricted to in-frame clones and leaves out a portion. This repertoire shows around 50,000 clones, roughly 89% found once; its top ten account for about 3.7%. Sequencing was performed on blood. The receptors derive from a person between 18 and 70 years old in good health.

CDR3 DNA: TGTGCCAGCAGCTCGAGCGGGGAGAACACCGGGGAGCTGTTTTTT. It is translated as CASSSSGENTGELFF. The chain employs TRBV11-3 and TRBJ2-2, with 7 nucleotides matching TRBD2. J lost 1 base, V lost 4 bases, and 3 bases had no gene match. The CDR3 has 15 amino acids. The germline CDR1 and CDR2 sequences are SGHNT and YENEEA.

The chain combines TRBV29-1 with TRBJ2-7; tentatively, D is TRBD1 (6 bases). The germline V and J ends were trimmed by 4 bases and 7 bases, with 17 bases remaining between them. CDR1 and CDR2 (germline): SQVTM, ANQGSEA. The CDR3 has 13 residues. CDR3 sequence reads: CSVGGRGLREQYF. CDR3 DNA: TGCAGCGTTGGGGGCAGGGGTCTTAGGGAGCAGTACTTC.

The V call is TRBV5-6, the J call TRBJ1-5; no clear D gene. The CDR3 runs 17 residues. V was cut by 6 bases and J by 4 bases, with 23 bases left in between. In germline, CDR1 is SGHDT, CDR2 YYEEEE. The chain's CDR3 is CASTKFETQLDNQPQHF. The CDR3 region has the DNA TGTGCCAGCACCAAGTTCGAGACCCAATTGGATAATCAGCCCCAGCATTTT.

The chain combines TRBV9 with TRBJ2-5, with 10 positions matching TRBD2. This CDR3 contains 14 residues. Germline V CDR1 and CDR2: SGDLS, YYNGEE. The V and J ends lost 3 bases and 9 bases, in that order; junction bases with no gene match: 8. CDR3 coding DNA: TGTGCCAGCAGCGGCAGCGGGAGGGGTAGGGCCCAGTACTTC. Protein sequence: CASSGSGRGRAQYF.

The rearrangement joins TRBV4-3 to TRBJ2-5, with D possibly matching TRBD2 (6 bases). V was shortened by 3 bases and J by 4 bases, with 12 bases between the two germline ends. CDR3 length equals 14 residues. CDR1 LGHNA and CDR2 YSLEER come from the germline V gene. The CDR3, as DNA: TGCGCCAGCAGCCAGAGGGGAGCGGGAGAGACCCAGTACTTC. This encodes CASSQRGAGETQYF.

This chain links TRBV28 with TRBJ2-7, with D tentatively TRBD2 (5 bases). The CDR3 runs to 15 residues. V gave up 5 bases and J gave up 0 bases, with 14 bases separating them. Germline CDR1 MDHEN, CDR2 SYDVKM. The CDR3 DNA reads as TGTGCCAGCAGTCCCCCGCTAGCAGCCTCCTACGAGCAGTACTTC. Its translation: CASSPPLAASYEQYF.

This CDR3 is CASRLVRKGHHNTGELFF. The CDR3, as DNA: TGTGCAAGTCGCTTAGTTAGGAAGGGACATCATAACACCGGGGAGCTGTTTTTT. The chain joins TRBV12-2 to TRBJ2-2; the table names TRBD1, a call not compared with the DNA. TRBV12-2 is tagged as a pseudogene. This CDR3 is 18 amino acids long.

This clone was detected only once. J is TRBJ2-3 and V is TRBV7-2; D is unclear. Germline CDR1 is SGHTA and CDR2 is FQGNSA. V lost 1 base, J lost 11 bases, and 13 bases lay in between. This CDR3 has 13 amino acids. The CDR3 nucleotides are TGTGCCAGCAGCTTAGACAGTACTGGGGAGCAGTATTTT. Translated: CASSLDSTGEQYF.

The chain joins TRBV28 to TRBJ1-2; D perhaps matches TRBD1 (6 bases). V was pared by 10 bases and J by 5 bases, with 20 bases between. Per the germline V gene, CDR1 is MDHEN and CDR2 is SYDVKM. The CDR3 is 14 amino acids. CDR3 amino acids: CAITRGGGLYGYTF. The CDR3 DNA follows: TGTGCCATCACACGGGGGGGCGGCTTATATGGCTACACCTTC.

V is TRBV6-6 and J is TRBJ2-1; 13 bases line up with TRBD2. V lost 7 bases, J lost 10 bases, and 10 bases stayed unmatched. CDR3 length equals 15 residues. Germline-derived CDR1 and CDR2 are MNHNY and SVGAGI (reference sequence). The CDR3 nucleotides are TGTGCCAGCACCCCGACTAGCGGGGGGCCCGGGGAGCAGTTCTTC. It yields the protein CASTPTSGGPGEQFF.

The V gene is TRBV28, the J gene TRBJ2-7; D remains ambiguous. The germline gives CDR1 MDHEN, CDR2 SYDVKM. V lost 5 bases and J 3 bases, leaving 5 bases between the germline ends. This CDR3 region has 11 residues. The CDR3 coding sequence is TGTGCCAGCAGTCAAAGCTACGAGCAGTACTTC. Translated, it gives CASSQSYEQYF.

This sequence joins TRBV27 and TRBJ2-7; D might be TRBD1 or TRBD2, each matching 5 bases. V was cut by 3 bases and J by 4 bases, with 22 bases left in between. The CDR3 spans 17 residues. Germline-derived CDR1 and CDR2 are MNHEY and SMNVEV (reference sequence). For the CDR3, the DNA is TGTGCCAGCAGTTTCCGACGAAGGGAGAGGGACCCTTACGAGCAGTACTTC. Its protein is CASSFRRRERDPYEQYF.

This chain uses TRBV30 with TRBJ2-3, with 8 bases fitting TRBD1. Germline values: CDR1 GTSNPN, CDR2 SVGIG (reference sequence). The junction had 8 bases not matched to a gene; V was cut back by 7 bases and J by 2 bases. This CDR3 region has 14 residues. Written as DNA, the CDR3 is TGTGCCTCCCAGACAGGGGTGACCACAGATACGCAGTATTTT. Amino acid sequence: CASQTGVTTDTQYF.

The V and J genes are TRBV15 and TRBJ2-5; D unresolved. The germline V and J ends were trimmed by 0 bases and 1 base, with 9 bases remaining between them. The germline V gene encodes CDR1 LNHNV and CDR2 YYDKDF (reference sequence). The CDR3 runs 15 residues. The CDR3: CATSRDRPVQETQYF. The CDR3 bases are TGTGCCACCAGCAGAGATCGGCCAGTCCAAGAGACCCAGTACTTC.

The V call is TRBV19, the J call TRBJ2-5; the D gene could be TRBD1 or TRBD2 (6 bases each). V lost 3 bases and J 5 bases, leaving 13 bases between the germline ends. CDR3 size: 14 residues. Germline loops: CDR1 LNHDA, CDR2 SQIVND (reference sequence). This CDR3 reads CASSIGGGGETQYF. CDR3 nucleotide sequence: TGTGCCAGTAGTATTGGAGGGGGTGGGGAGACCCAGTACTTC.

This chain links TRBV5-1 with TRBJ2-1, with 8 nucleotides matching TRBD2. Germline CDR1 and CDR2: SGHRS and YFSETQ. The V gene end was trimmed by 1 base and the J gene end by 6 bases; junction bases not matched to a gene: 3. There are 14 residues in the CDR3. CDR3 DNA sequence: TGCGCCAGCAGCTTGATTAGCGGGACCAATGAGCAGTTCTTC. Its protein product is CASSLISGTNEQFF.

The CDR3 DNA sequence: TGTGCCAGCAGTTCGCACTACGAGCAGTACTTC. Its protein is CASSSHYEQYF. V usage is TRBV28 and J usage is TRBJ2-7, with D unclear. The CDR3 consists of 11 residues. V gave up 4 bases and J gave up 3 bases, with 4 bases separating them. In germline, CDR1 is MDHEN, CDR2 SYDVKM.

This chain links TRBV11-2 with TRBJ2-1; TRBD2 agrees at 11 bases. Unmatched junction bases numbered 1, after V lost 3 bases and J lost 3 bases. CDR1 is SGHAT and CDR2 is FQNNGV in the germline V gene. The CDR3 sequence is 15 residues long. CDR3 in amino acids: CASSFTSGGYNEQFF. In nucleotides, the CDR3 is TGTGCCAGCAGCTTTACTAGCGGGGGCTACAATGAGCAGTTCTTC. Using reference TRBV11-2 and TRBJ2-1 for the parts outside the CDR3, the full variable domain is EAGVAQSPRYKIIEKRQSVAFWCNPISGHATLYWYQQILGQGPKLLIQFQNNGVVDDSQLPKDRFSAERLKGVDSTLKIQPAKLEDSAVYLCASSFTSGGYNEQFFGPGTRLTVL.